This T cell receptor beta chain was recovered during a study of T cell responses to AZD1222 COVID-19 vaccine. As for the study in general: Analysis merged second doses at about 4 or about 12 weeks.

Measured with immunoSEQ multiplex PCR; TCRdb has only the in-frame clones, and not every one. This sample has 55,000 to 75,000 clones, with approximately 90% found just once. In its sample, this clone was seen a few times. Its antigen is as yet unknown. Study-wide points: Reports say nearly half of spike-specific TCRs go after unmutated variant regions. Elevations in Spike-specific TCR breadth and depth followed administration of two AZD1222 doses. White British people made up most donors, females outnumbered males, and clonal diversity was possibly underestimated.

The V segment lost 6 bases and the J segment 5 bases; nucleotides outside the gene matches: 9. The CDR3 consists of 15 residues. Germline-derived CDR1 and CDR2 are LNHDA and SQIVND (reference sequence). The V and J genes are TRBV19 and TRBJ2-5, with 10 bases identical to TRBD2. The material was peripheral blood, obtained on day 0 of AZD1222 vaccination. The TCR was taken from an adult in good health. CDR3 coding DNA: TGTGCCAGTAGCACCAGCGGGGGGGCGAGGGAGACCCAGTACTTC. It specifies CASSTSGGARETQYF.